The next 22 T cell receptor beta chains were all read from a single sample in a study of blood T cell repertoires in COVID-19. Assay used: immunoSEQ multiplex PCR; TCRdb lists only in-frame clones, some missing. Of 150,000 or so clones in the sample, under 95% were seen once. Sequencing used peripheral blood. The receptor source for this set is a man aged 45 to 65 with acute or convalescent COVID-19.

The chain is built from TRBV18 and TRBJ2-1, with 10 bases fitting TRBD2. Unmatched junction bases numbered 7, after V lost 6 bases and J lost 5 bases. There are 15 residues in the CDR3. CDR1 is KGHSH and CDR2 is LQKENI in the germline V gene. This CDR3 is CASSTAGGRDNEQFF. As DNA, the CDR3 is TGTGCCAGCTCGACAGCGGGGGGGCGTGACAATGAGCAGTTCTTC.

This chain links TRBV5-1 with TRBJ1-2; tentative D call: TRBD1 (5 bases). There are 13 residues in the CDR3. V was pared by 1 base and J by 5 bases, with 9 bases between. The germline V gene has CDR1 SGHRS and CDR2 YFSETQ. CDR3 coding DNA: TGCGCCAGCAGCTTGACCAGGGTTTATGGCTACACCTTC. This codes for CASSLTRVYGYTF.

The chain joins TRBV30 to TRBJ2-2, with D possibly TRBD1 on 6 matching bases. The length of the CDR3 is 13 residues. Trimming removed 4 bases from V and 6 bases from J, with 12 bases in between. In germline, CDR1 is GTSNPN, CDR2 SVGIG (reference sequence). Here the CDR3 DNA reads TGTGCCTGGAAAGGGGGTTTTGCCGGGGAGCTGTTTTTT. Amino acids: CAWKGGFAGELFF.

The chain joins TRBV5-1 to TRBJ1-4; D gene uncertain. Trimming pared 0 bases from V and 3 bases from J, leaving 6 bases between. The CDR3 is 14 amino acids. Germline CDR1 SGHRS, CDR2 YFSETQ. The CDR3 DNA reads TGCGCCAGCAGCTTGGGGAGTGCTAATGAAAAACTGTTTTTT. It specifies CASSLGSANEKLFF.

About this clone itself: This sample also contains other DNA sequences that code for the same CDR3. The rearrangement uses TRBV5-6 and TRBJ2-5; D is unclear. The CDR3 contains 11 residues. Germline lookup yields CDR1 SGHDT and CDR2 YYEEEE. V was clipped by 2 bases and J by 5 bases, with 4 bases between them. The CDR3 DNA sequence: TGTGCCAGCAGCTTCGGGGAGACCCAGTACTTC. Protein product: CASSFGETQYF.

CDR3 in DNA: TGCGCCAGCAGCCAAGATCCGGGGAGGGGAAACACCATATATTTT. This sequence encodes CASSQDPGRGNTIYF. J is TRBJ1-3 and V is TRBV4-3; D gene uncertain. Trimming stripped 0 bases from V and 4 bases from J, with 10 bases between. Germline CDR1 is LGHNA and CDR2 is YSLEER. The CDR3 has 15 amino acids.

The gene calls are TRBV12-3 or TRBV12-4 and TRBJ2-7, with D possibly being TRBD1 (5 bases). The CDR3 is made up of 13 amino acids. Between the trimmed V and J ends, which lost 3 bases and 3 bases, there was a span of 9 bases. As DNA, the CDR3 is TGTGCCAGCAGTTTGGGGCCGTACTACGAGCAGTACTTC. Translated, it gives CASSLGPYYEQYF.

This clone appeared once. The chain employs TRBV4-2 and TRBJ2-1; TRBD2 matches 7 bases. The CDR3 runs to 16 residues. CDR1 is LGHNA, CDR2 YNFKEQ, per germline. V lost 0 bases and J lost 7; bases outside the gene matches: 9. The CDR3 region has the DNA TGTGCCAGCAGCCAAGACGGAGCGGGGAGAATAAATGAGCAGTTCTTC. It codes for CASSQDGAGRINEQFF.

CDR3 protein: CATSRTSGSYYEQYF. CDR3 bases: TGTGCCACCAGCAGAACTAGCGGGAGTTACTACGAGCAGTACTTC. This chain connects TRBV15 to TRBJ2-7; 11 nucleotides match TRBD2. Per germline, CDR1 LNHNV and CDR2 YYDKDF (reference sequence). V dropped 2 bases and J dropped 3; count of bases not matched to a gene: 3. The CDR3 has 15 amino acids.

This chain connects TRBV6-5 to TRBJ2-3, with no clear D. Germline V gene data show CDR1 as MNHEY and CDR2 as SVGAGI. V gave up 2 bases and J gave up 1 base, with 7 bases separating them. The CDR3 runs 14 residues. The CDR3 DNA sequence: TGTGCCAGCAGTTACCTACGGGGCACAGATACGCAGTATTTT. It yields the protein CASSYLRGTDTQYF.

V gene TRBV5-1 combines with J gene TRBJ2-5; 14 bases are shared with TRBD2. The CDR3 has 15 residues. J was trimmed by 5 bases and V by 0 bases; bases with no gene match: 0. Germline lookup yields CDR1 SGHRS and CDR2 YFSETQ. The CDR3 nucleotides are TGCGCCAGCAGCTTGGGGACTAGCGGGGGGGAGACCCAGTACTTC. Its translation: CASSLGTSGGETQYF.

DNA of the CDR3: TGCAGCGTTACCCTATCCGGGACAGATGGCTACACCTTC. It yields the protein CSVTLSGTDGYTF. The chain couples TRBV29-1 to TRBJ1-2; 7 bases fit TRBD1. V lost 5 bases and J lost 6; bases outside the gene matches: 9. The germline gives CDR1 SQVTM, CDR2 ANQGSEA. The CDR3 is 13 residues long.

On this clone itself: Other DNA variants within this sample encode the same CDR3. The gene calls are TRBV5-1 and TRBJ1-4, with a possible D match to TRBD1 (6 bases). Trimming took off 0 bases at V and 1 base at J, with 7 bases between the two ends. Per germline, CDR1 SGHRS and CDR2 YFSETQ. The CDR3 length is 15 residues. In DNA, the CDR3 is TGCGCCAGCAGCTTGGAACAGGGAACTAATGAAAAACTGTTTTTT. It specifies CASSLEQGTNEKLFF. Together with reference TRBV5-1 and TRBJ1-4, the CDR3 gives the full variable domain: KAGVTQTPRYLIKTRGQQVTLSCSPISGHRSVSWYQQTPGQGLQFLFEYFSETQRNKGNFPGRFSGRQFSNSRSEMNVSTLELGDSALYLCASSLEQGTNEKLFFGSGTQLSVL.

V gene TRBV28 combines with J gene TRBJ2-4; TRBD1 aligns across 9 bases. Germline V gene lookup returns CDR1 MDHEN and CDR2 SYDVKM. This CDR3 region has 12 residues. V was pared by 2 bases and J by 16 bases, with 6 bases of the junction left unmatched. CDR3 DNA: TGTGCCAGCAGTTTACAACAGGGGGCGTTTTACTTC. This translates into CASSLQQGAFYF.

The chain recombines TRBV27 with TRBJ2-6, with D perhaps TRBD1 (6 bases). Deletions cut 3 bases from V and 2 bases from J, with 8 bases between. This CDR3 has 15 amino acids. Germline CDR1 MNHEY, CDR2 SMNVEV (reference sequence). CDR3 protein: CASSFNRAGANVLTF. CDR3 sequence (DNA): TGTGCCAGCAGTTTCAACAGGGCTGGGGCCAACGTCCTGACTTTC.

This sequence joins TRBV28 and TRBJ2-2, with D unresolved. V was pared by 7 bases and J by 0 bases, with 12 bases between. Germline values: CDR1 MDHEN, CDR2 SYDVKM. The CDR3 has 15 amino acids. CDR3 sequence: CASTLGRPNTGELFF. DNA of the CDR3: TGTGCCAGCACCCTCGGCAGGCCGAACACCGGGGAGCTGTTTTTT.

The V call is TRBV11-1, the J call TRBJ1-2, with 8 bases that match TRBD1. Germline CDR1 is SGHAT and CDR2 is FQDESV (reference sequence). V dropped 4 bases and J dropped 6; count of bases not matched to a gene: 1. The CDR3 extends over 12 amino acids. The CDR3 sequence: CASSSTGDGYTF. The CDR3 nucleotides read TGTGCCAGCAGCTCGACAGGGGATGGCTACACCTTC.

This clone has more than one count but fewer than ten. This chain uses TRBV28 with TRBJ1-5; D perhaps matches TRBD1 (5 bases). Germline CDR1 MDHEN, CDR2 SYDVKM. The CDR3 is 16 amino acids. Deletions cut 4 bases from V and 0 bases from J, with 13 bases between. The CDR3 coding sequence is TGTGCCAGCAGTTCCCCAGGGTTCTATAGCAATCAGCCCCAGCATTTT. Translating gives CASSSPGFYSNQPQHF.

The table lists this clone with a count of one. This chain uses TRBV28 with TRBJ1-5; TRBD1 might be the D (5 bases). CDR3 length equals 13 residues. V shed 4 bases and J shed 5 bases, with 9 bases lying between them. The germline gives CDR1 MDHEN, CDR2 SYDVKM. The CDR3 sequence is CASSWGDYQPQHF. CDR3 coding DNA: TGTGCCAGCAGTTGGGGGGATTATCAGCCCCAGCATTTT.

The V gene is TRBV7-9, the J gene TRBJ2-7, with D possibly matching TRBD1 (5 bases). Trimming removed 5 bases from V and 2 bases from J, with 13 bases in between. Germline V lookup: CDR1 SEHNR, CDR2 FQNEAQ (reference sequence). The CDR3 has 14 amino acids. The CDR3 is CASSRSTDTYEQYV. In DNA form, the CDR3 reads TGTGCCAGCAGCCGATCGACAGACACCTACGAGCAGTACGTC.

The gene calls are TRBV7-8 and TRBJ2-1, with 10 bases identical to TRBD2. Germline V lookup: CDR1 SGHVS, CDR2 FQNEAQ. The V and J ends lost 5 bases and 9 bases, in that order; junction bases with no gene match: 10. This CDR3 is 15 amino acids long. CDR3 sequence reads: CASSRTQGTSVEQFF. DNA for the CDR3: TGTGCCAGCAGCCGAACCCAGGGGACTAGCGTTGAGCAGTTCTTC.

This clone has just a few counts. The V and J genes are TRBV30 and TRBJ2-2; tentative D call: TRBD2 (6 bases). The CDR3 contains 13 residues. Germline CDR1 is GTSNPN and CDR2 is SVGIG (reference sequence). DNA for the CDR3: TGTGGTGGAGGGGCTAGGAACACCGGGGAGCTGTTTTTT. It specifies CGGGARNTGELFF.